This T cell receptor (beta chain) is drawn from a study of T cells in Graves' hyperthyroidism and ophthalmopathy. The CDR3 spans 14 residues. Looked up from germline, CDR1 is MNHNS and CDR2 is SASEGT. V lost 10 bases and J lost 3, with 15 bases in between. Using RNA transcripts as the source, TCR beta CDR3 regions were amplified. Using the HTBI primer set, a first-round RT-PCR was run on the TCR CDR3. MiXCR, run by TCRdb on the multiplex PCR reads, gives a single entry per CDR3 protein. The repertoire consists of 300,000 to 500,000 distinct CDR3 sequences, with about 16% occurring once and the leading ten covering around a third. Details on this clonotype: Antigen unknown.

Findings and limits, study-wide: Most thyroid clonotypes with frequency above 0.001 were detected in blood.

The chain links TRBV6-1 to TRBJ2-2; D unresolved. The sequencing input was blood. This TCR came from a woman in her 30s with Graves' hyperthyroidism. For the CDR3, the DNA is TGTGCCACTAACAGCCCCTCGGACACCGGGGAGCTGTTTTTT. This sequence encodes CATNSPSDTGELFF.